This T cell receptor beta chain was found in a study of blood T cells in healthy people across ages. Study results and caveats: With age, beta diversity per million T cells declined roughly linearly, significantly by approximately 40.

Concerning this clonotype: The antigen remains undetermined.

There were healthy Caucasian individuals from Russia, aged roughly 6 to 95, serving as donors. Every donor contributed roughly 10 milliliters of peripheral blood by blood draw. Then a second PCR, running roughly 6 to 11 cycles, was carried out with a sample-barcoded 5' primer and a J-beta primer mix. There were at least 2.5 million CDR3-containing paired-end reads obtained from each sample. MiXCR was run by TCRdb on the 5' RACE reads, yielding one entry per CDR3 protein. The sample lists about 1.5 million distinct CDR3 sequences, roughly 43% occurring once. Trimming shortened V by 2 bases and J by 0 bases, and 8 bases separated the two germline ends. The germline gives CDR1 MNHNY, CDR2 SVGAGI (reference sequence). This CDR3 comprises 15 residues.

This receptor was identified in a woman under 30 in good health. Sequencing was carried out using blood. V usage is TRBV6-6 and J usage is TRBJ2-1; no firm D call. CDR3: CASSYDGSSYNEQFF. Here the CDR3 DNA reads TGTGCCAGCAGTTACGACGGAAGCTCCTACAATGAGCAGTTCTTC.